A selection of T cell receptor beta chains follows, all from one sample in a study of blood T cell repertoires in COVID-19. TCRdb keeps only in-frame clones here, not all; method: immunoSEQ multiplex PCR. This sample has a few hundred thousand clones; 85% occur once, and the top ten carry under 20%. Source material: PBMCs or T cells enriched from blood (not recorded which). The source of these receptors is a man aged 35 to 55 who had recovered from COVID-19. CDR3s include the opening cysteine and the closing phenylalanine or tryptophan. Fields, in order: clone size, V gene, D gene, J gene, CDR3 protein, CDR3 DNA. D genes are given only for firm matches. Size values are once, few and many counts, or a class for expanded clones, and some rows have none.

NA	TRBV6-5	TRBD1	TRBJ1-3	CASSSHGTGDGNTIYF	TGTGCCAGCAGTTCCCATGGGACAGGGGATGGAAACACCATATATTTT
NA	TRBV4-2	TRBD2	TRBJ2-7	CASSQGGLADSSYEQYF	TGTGCCAGCAGCCAGGGTGGACTAGCGGACAGCTCCTACGAGCAGTACTTC
NA	TRBV11-2	NA	TRBJ1-4	CASSDSNLDRGSLTPFF	TGTGCCAGCAGCGATTCCAACTTGGATCGGGGTTCCCTAACGCCTTTTTTT
once	TRBV9	NA	TRBJ2-5	CASSVRGAEGETQYF	TGTGCCAGCAGCGTACGGGGGGCGGAAGGAGAGACCCAGTACTTC
NA	TRBV28	NA	TRBJ1-4	CASSLGGTNEKLFF	TGTGCCAGCAGTTTGGGGGGAACTAATGAAAAACTGTTTTTT
once	TRBV18	NA	TRBJ1-4	CASSRLNEKLFF	TGTGCCAGCTCACGACTTAATGAAAAACTGTTTTTT
few	TRBV20-1	NA	TRBJ2-1	CSASRGLYNEQFF	TGCAGTGCTAGTAGGGGCCTCTACAATGAGCAGTTCTTC
NA	TRBV7-2	NA	TRBJ2-7	CASSLVGAPTSAYEQYF	TGTGCCAGCAGCTTGGTGGGAGCACCTACGAGTGCCTACGAGCAGTACTTC
NA	TRBV20-1	NA	TRBJ2-7	CSASPVGLNEQYF	TGCAGTGCTAGTCCGGTGGGACTTAACGAGCAGTACTTC
once	TRBV9	TRBD2	TRBJ2-7	CASSHGTSGFYEQYF	TGTGCCAGCAGCCACGGGACTAGCGGTTTCTACGAGCAGTACTTC
few	TRBV29-1	TRBD1	TRBJ1-4	CSVARDRGDEKLFF	TGCAGCGTGGCCCGGGACAGGGGTGATGAAAAACTGTTTTTT
NA	TRBV11-2	NA	TRBJ1-6	CASSLESYNSPLHF	TGTGCCAGCAGCTTAGAGAGCTATAATTCACCCCTCCACTTT
NA	TRBV1	NA	TRBJ1-1	CTSRHLRWAVKPMNTEAFF	TGCACCAGCAGGCACTTACGGTGGGCAGTTAAACCCATGAACACTGAAGCTTTCTTT
NA	TRBV2	NA	TRBJ1-3	CASGEGVGNTIYF	TGTGCCAGCGGGGAGGGGGTCGGAAACACCATATATTTT
NA	TRBV28	NA	TRBJ2-1	CASSSLLVNEQFF	TGTGCCAGCAGTTCCCTACTAGTAAATGAGCAGTTCTTC
NA	TRBV10-3	TRBD1	TRBJ2-3	CAVRDRDLSGGDTQYF	TGTGCCGTCCGGGACAGGGATTTATCAGGTGGAGATACGCAGTATTTT
NA	TRBV15	TRBD1	TRBJ1-2	CATSREDKGTGNRFHRLYGYTF	TGTGCCACCAGCAGAGAGGATAAGGGGACAGGGAACCGCTTCCACCGTCTCTATGGCTACACCTTC
NA	TRBV5-6	TRBD1	TRBJ1-2	CASSLRDRGPRGYTF	TGTGCCAGCAGCCTCCGGGACAGGGGCCCGAGGGGCTACACCTTC
NA	TRBV6-1	NA	TRBJ1-4	CASSGKGTTNEKLFF	TGTGCCAGCAGTGGGAAGGGGACAACTAATGAAAAACTGTTTTTT
NA	TRBV28	NA	TRBJ1-2	CASSPYSHSGYTF	TGTGCCAGCAGTCCTTATTCCCATAGCGGCTACACCTTC
NA	TRBV7-9	NA	TRBJ2-3	CASSFRSGSTDTQYF	TGTGCCAGCAGCTTTCGGAGCGGTAGCACAGATACGCAGTATTTT
few	TRBV5-5	TRBD1	TRBJ1-3	CASSVGTGGSGNTIYF	TGTGCCAGCAGCGTCGGGACAGGGGGCTCTGGAAACACCATATATTTT
NA	TRBV27	TRBD1	TRBJ2-2	CASGLTGVGGELFF	TGTGCCAGCGGATTAACAGGGGTTGGCGGGGAGCTGTTTTTT
NA	TRBV27	NA	TRBJ1-6	CASSLGQGSSPLHF	TGTGCCAGCAGTTTAGGGCAGGGGAGTTCACCCCTCCACTTT